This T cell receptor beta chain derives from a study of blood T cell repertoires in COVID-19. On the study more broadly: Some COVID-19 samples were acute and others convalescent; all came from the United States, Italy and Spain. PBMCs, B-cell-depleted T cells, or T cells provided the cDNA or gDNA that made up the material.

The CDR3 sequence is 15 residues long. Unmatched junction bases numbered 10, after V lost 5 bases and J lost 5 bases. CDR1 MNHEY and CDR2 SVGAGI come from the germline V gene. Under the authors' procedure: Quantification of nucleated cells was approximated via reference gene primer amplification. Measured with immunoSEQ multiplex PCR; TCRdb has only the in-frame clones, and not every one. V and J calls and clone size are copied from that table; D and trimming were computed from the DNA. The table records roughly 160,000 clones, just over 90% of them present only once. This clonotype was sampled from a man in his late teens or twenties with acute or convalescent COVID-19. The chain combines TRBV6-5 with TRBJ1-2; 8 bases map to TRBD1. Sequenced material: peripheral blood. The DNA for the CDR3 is TGTGCCAGCAGTCCCGGACAGGGCGGATGGTATGGCTACACCTTC. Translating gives CASSPGQGGWYGYTF.